The 17 T cell receptor beta chains reported below all come from one sample, sequenced in a study of graft-versus-host responses after intestinal transplantation. Their antigen targets remain unknown. The assay was immunoSEQ multiplex PCR, and TCRdb's table has in-frame clones only and misses some. Counted here are roughly 89,000 clones, roughly 91% occurring once; the ten biggest clones make up more than 0.075%. The source material was unstimulated CD4+ T cells sorted from spleen or lymph node cells, sampled before intestinal transplant. The source of these receptors is a human donor who received an intestinal transplant.

V is TRBV11-2 and J is TRBJ2-7; D gene ambiguous. CDR1 is SGHAT and CDR2 is FQNNGV in the germline V gene. Trimming removed 2 bases from V and 2 bases from J, with 13 bases in between. There are 15 residues in the CDR3. DNA of the CDR3: TGTGCCAGCAGCTTAAGCTCGCAGGATCCCTACGAGCAGTACTTC. Protein product: CASSLSSQDPYEQYF. Looking up the rest from reference TRBV11-2 and TRBJ2-7 gives the full variable domain: EAGVAQSPRYKIIEKRQSVAFWCNPISGHATLYWYQQILGQGPKLLIQFQNNGVVDDSQLPKDRFSAERLKGVDSTLKIQPAKLEDSAVYLCASSLSSQDPYEQYFGPGTRLTVT.

In this sample, this clone turned up once. The chain has TRBV19 and TRBJ1-1; no clear D gene. The CDR3 is 14 amino acids. Germline-derived CDR1 and CDR2 are LNHDA and SQIVND (reference sequence). V dropped 4 bases and J dropped 3 bases, with 12 bases sitting between them. CDR3 bases: TGTGCCAGTAGTAACTGGCAGGTTTACACTGAAGCTTTCTTT. Amino acids: CASSNWQVYTEAFF.

The chain combines TRBV27 with TRBJ1-1; 7 nucleotides align to TRBD1. Germline CDR1 reads MNHEY; CDR2 reads SMNVEV (reference sequence). Trimming removed 6 bases from V and 5 bases from J; junction bases left unmatched: 15. The CDR3 contains 16 residues. The CDR3 reads CASSPALGTAKTEAFF. The CDR3 DNA reads TGTGCCAGCAGCCCCGCATTGGGGACAGCCAAGACTGAAGCTTTCTTT.

The V and J genes are TRBV18 and TRBJ2-7, with D possibly matching TRBD1 (5 bases). The V gene's germline CDR1 is KGHSH and CDR2 LQKENI. V lost 6 bases to trimming and J lost 0 bases, with 12 bases between them. The CDR3 length is 14 residues. Here the CDR3 DNA reads TGTGCCAGCTCCAGGGCTGGCAGCTCCTACGAGCAGTACTTC. Encoded protein: CASSRAGSSYEQYF.

The chain carries TRBV18 and TRBJ1-2; D is uncertain. The germline V gene encodes CDR1 KGHSH and CDR2 LQKENI. This CDR3 spans 13 amino acids. V gave up 3 bases and J gave up 1 base, with 6 bases separating them. The CDR3: CASSPSDNYGYTF. The CDR3 region has the DNA TGTGCCAGCTCACCCAGTGATAACTATGGCTACACCTTC.

This chain connects TRBV5-6 to TRBJ2-1; D is unclear. The germline V gene has CDR1 SGHDT and CDR2 YYEEEE. This CDR3 has 15 residues. Trimming took 0 bases from V and 1 from J, leaving 8 bases between them. In nucleotides, the CDR3 is TGTGCCAGCAGCTTGGTTGGGCAATCCTACAATGAGCAGTTCTTC. Its translation is CASSLVGQSYNEQFF.

The V call is TRBV19, the J call TRBJ2-2, with 8 nucleotides matching TRBD1. CDR1 is LNHDA and CDR2 is SQIVND in the germline V gene (reference sequence). The CDR3 totals 16 residues. Trimming at V came to 5 bases and at J to 4 bases, leaving 9 bases not matched to a gene. CDR3 sequence: CASSPGQGWGTGELFF. The CDR3, as DNA: TGTGCCAGTAGTCCCGGACAGGGTTGGGGCACCGGGGAGCTGTTTTTT.

V is TRBV2 and J is TRBJ2-7; D may be TRBD2 (5 bases). The CDR3 contains 15 residues. V lost 8 bases and J lost 0, with 17 bases in between. Germline V lookup: CDR1 SNHLY, CDR2 FYNNEI. DNA of the CDR3: TGTGCCAGCTCTGGCGGCGGGCGTTTCTCCTACGAGCAGTACTTC. Translating gives CASSGGGRFSYEQYF.

This clone has only a few counts. This rearrangement joins TRBV10-1 to TRBJ1-5; perhaps TRBD1 as D (6 bases). Germline CDR1 WNHNN, CDR2 SYGVQD (reference sequence). V was cut by 7 bases and J by 1 base, with 14 bases left in between. The CDR3 runs 15 residues. CDR3 sequence (DNA): TGCGCCAGCACCTCGCCAGGACAGAGCAATCAGCCCCAGCATTTT. Protein product: CASTSPGQSNQPQHF.

V and J are TRBV7-2 and TRBJ2-4; 7 positions match TRBD1. The germline gives CDR1 SGHTA, CDR2 FQGNSA. Germline trimming cut 5 bases from V and 3 bases from J; bases unmatched to any gene: 10. The CDR3 is 16 amino acids. This CDR3 reads CASSPGQRGGKNIQYF. CDR3 DNA sequence: TGTGCCAGCAGCCCGGGACAGCGAGGGGGCAAAAACATTCAGTACTTC.

The V and J genes are TRBV15 and TRBJ2-7; 11 bases are shared with TRBD1. CDR3 length equals 22 residues. Looked up from germline, CDR1 is LNHNV and CDR2 is YYDKDF (reference sequence). J gave up 4 bases and V 2 bases, and 25 bases lay outside the gene matches. The CDR3 protein is CATSRHHPQDRGRREAGYEQYF. CDR3 nucleotide sequence: TGTGCCACCAGCAGACACCATCCCCAGGACAGGGGGCGACGAGAGGCCGGTTACGAGCAGTACTTC.

The chain uses TRBV6-1 and TRBJ2-1; a weak D match, TRBD2 (6 bases). CDR1 is MNHNS and CDR2 is SASEGT in the germline V gene. This CDR3 spans 12 amino acids. Trimming cost V 1 base and J 15 bases, with 13 bases left between them. The CDR3 DNA reads as TGTGCCAGCAGTGAAGATCGACTAGGGAGGTTCTTC. It encodes CASSEDRLGRFF.

DNA for the CDR3: TGTGCCAGCAGCTTCGGGGGACAGGGGGCGCTTGGTTCACCCCTCCACTTT. Encoded protein: CASSFGGQGALGSPLHF. The J gene is TRBJ1-6, the V gene TRBV9; TRBD1 agrees at 12 bases. With 4 bases clipped from V and 9 bases from J, the junction kept 11 bases outside the gene matches. This CDR3 has 17 amino acids. CDR1 and CDR2 from the germline V gene are SGDLS and YYNGEE.

The chain couples TRBV29-1 to TRBJ1-1; D remains ambiguous. Germline V gene lookup returns CDR1 SQVTM and CDR2 ANQGSEA. The CDR3 has 14 amino acids. V lost 3 bases, J lost 6 bases, and 17 bases lay in between. The DNA of the CDR3 is TGCAGCGTTGATGAGGGTATCGGGGAACCTGAAGCTTTCTTT. Its translation is CSVDEGIGEPEAFF.

This chain uses TRBV7-8 with TRBJ1-6, with 7 bases that match TRBD1. This CDR3 is 11 amino acids long. Germline V gene lookup returns CDR1 SGHVS and CDR2 FQNEAQ. Unmatched junction bases numbered 4, after V lost 3 bases and J lost 17 bases. CDR3 sequence: CASSLTGPIHF. Written as DNA, the CDR3 is TGTGCCAGCAGCTTGACAGGGCCCATCCACTTT.

This rearrangement joins TRBV6-5 to TRBJ2-1; tentatively, D is TRBD2 (7 bases). The CDR3 runs to 15 residues. Germline assignment: CDR1 MNHEY and CDR2 SVGAGI. V dropped 6 bases and J dropped 6 bases, with 18 bases sitting between them. The CDR3 bases are TGTGCCAGCAGCTCTTTGGGGGGGGGCCTCAATGAGCAGTTCTTC. As protein: CASSSLGGGLNEQFF.

The chain has TRBV6-5 and TRBJ1-2, with D uncertain. Germline CDR1 and CDR2: MNHEY and SVGAGI. Trimming pared 2 bases from V and 6 bases from J, leaving 10 bases between. The CDR3 covers 13 residues. CDR3 nucleotides: TGTGCCAGCAGTTACGAGGGTCGACATGGCTACACCTTC. It codes for CASSYEGRHGYTF.